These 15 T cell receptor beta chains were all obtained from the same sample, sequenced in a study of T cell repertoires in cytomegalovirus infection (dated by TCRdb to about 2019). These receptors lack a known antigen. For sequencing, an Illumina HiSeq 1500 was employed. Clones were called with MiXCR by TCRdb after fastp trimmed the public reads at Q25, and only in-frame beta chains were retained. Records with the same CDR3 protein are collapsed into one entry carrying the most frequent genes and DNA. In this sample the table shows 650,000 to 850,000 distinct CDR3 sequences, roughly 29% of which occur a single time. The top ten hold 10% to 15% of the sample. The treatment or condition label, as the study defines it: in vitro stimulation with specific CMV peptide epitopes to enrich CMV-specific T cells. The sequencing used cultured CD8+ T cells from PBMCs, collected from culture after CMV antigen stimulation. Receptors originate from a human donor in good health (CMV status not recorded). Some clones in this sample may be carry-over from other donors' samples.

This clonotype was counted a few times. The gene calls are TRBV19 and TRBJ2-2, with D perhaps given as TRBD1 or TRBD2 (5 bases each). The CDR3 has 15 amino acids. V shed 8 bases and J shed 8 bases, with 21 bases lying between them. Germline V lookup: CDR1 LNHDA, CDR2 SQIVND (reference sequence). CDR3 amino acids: CASGHMGRLEGELFF. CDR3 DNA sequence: TGTGCCAGTGGACATATGGGACGGTTGGAAGGGGAGCTGTTTTTT.

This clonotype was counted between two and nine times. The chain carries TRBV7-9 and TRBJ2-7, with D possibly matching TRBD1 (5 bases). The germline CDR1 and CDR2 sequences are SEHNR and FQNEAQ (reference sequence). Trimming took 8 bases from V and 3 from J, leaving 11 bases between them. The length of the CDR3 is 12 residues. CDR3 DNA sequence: TGTGCCAGCGGGCAGGGTTTCTACGAGCAGTACTTC. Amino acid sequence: CASGQGFYEQYF.

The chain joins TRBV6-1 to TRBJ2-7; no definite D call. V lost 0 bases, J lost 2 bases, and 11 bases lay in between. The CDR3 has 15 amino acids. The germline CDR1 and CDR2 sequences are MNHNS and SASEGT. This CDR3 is CASSEASNPAYEQYF. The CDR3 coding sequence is TGTGCCAGCAGTGAAGCCTCGAACCCAGCCTACGAGCAGTACTTC.

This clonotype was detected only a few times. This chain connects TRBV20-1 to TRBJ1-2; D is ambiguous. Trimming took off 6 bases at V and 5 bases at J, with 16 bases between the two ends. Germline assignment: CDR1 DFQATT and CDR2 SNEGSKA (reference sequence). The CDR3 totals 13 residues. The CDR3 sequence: CSAQDGSPYGYTF. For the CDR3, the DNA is TGCAGTGCGCAAGACGGATCACCTTATGGCTACACCTTC.

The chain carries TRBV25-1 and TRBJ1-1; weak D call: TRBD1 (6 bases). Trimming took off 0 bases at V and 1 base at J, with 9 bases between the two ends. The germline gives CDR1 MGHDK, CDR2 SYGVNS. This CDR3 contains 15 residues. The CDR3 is CASSEYEGGNTEAFF. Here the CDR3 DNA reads TGTGCCAGCAGTGAATATGAAGGGGGGAACACTGAAGCTTTCTTT.

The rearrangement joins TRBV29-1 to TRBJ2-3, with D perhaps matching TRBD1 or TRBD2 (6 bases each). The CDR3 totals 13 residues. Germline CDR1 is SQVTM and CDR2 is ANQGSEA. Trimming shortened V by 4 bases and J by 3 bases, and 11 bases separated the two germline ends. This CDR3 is CSVGGGRTDTQYF. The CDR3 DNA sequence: TGCAGCGTTGGAGGGGGGCGGACAGATACGCAGTATTTT.

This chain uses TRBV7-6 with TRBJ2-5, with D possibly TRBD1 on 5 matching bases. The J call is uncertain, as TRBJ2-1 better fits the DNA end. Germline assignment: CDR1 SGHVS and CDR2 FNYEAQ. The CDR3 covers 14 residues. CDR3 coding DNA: TGTGCCAGCAGCCCCGAAAGGGGTTTGGAGACCCAGTTCTTC. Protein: CASSPERGLETQFF.

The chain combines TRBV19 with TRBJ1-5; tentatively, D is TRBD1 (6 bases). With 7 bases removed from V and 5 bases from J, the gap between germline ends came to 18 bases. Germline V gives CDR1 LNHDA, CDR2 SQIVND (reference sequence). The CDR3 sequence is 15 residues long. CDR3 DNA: TGTGCCAGTACTTACCTCAGGGGAATGGATCAGCCCCAGCATTTT. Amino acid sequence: CASTYLRGMDQPQHF.

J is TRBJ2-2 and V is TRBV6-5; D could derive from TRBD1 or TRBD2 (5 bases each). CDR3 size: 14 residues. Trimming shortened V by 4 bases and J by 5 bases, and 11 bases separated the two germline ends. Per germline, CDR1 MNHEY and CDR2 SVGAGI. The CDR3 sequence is CASSLGVLTGELFF. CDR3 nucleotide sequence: TGTGCCAGCAGTTTGGGGGTTTTAACCGGGGAGCTGTTTTTT.

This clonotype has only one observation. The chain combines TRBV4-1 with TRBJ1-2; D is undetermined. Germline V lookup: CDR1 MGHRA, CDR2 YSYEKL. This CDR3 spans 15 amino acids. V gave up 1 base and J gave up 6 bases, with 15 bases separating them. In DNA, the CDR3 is TGCGCCAGCAGCCAAGTCGAGCAGGACCAGGATGGCTACACCTTC. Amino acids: CASSQVEQDQDGYTF.

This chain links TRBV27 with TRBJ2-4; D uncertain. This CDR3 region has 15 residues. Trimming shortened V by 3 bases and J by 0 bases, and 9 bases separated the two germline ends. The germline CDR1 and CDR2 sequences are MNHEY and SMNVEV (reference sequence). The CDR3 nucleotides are TGTGCCAGCAGTTTGAGCACATTAGCCAAAAACATTCAGTACTTC. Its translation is CASSLSTLAKNIQYF.

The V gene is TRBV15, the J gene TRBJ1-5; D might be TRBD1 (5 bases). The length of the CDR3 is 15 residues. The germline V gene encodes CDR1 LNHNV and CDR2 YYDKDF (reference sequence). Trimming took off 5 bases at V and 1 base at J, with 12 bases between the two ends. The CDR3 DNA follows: TGTGCCACCAGCCCCGGGACGGCAAGCAATCAGCCCCAGCATTTT. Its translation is CATSPGTASNQPQHF.

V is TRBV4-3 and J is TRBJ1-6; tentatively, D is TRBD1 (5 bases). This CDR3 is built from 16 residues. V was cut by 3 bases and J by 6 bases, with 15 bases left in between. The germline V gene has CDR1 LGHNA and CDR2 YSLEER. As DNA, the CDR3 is TGCGCCAGCAGCCAGGGTCGGTGGGGCACTAATTCACCCCTCCACTTT. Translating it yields CASSQGRWGTNSPLHF.

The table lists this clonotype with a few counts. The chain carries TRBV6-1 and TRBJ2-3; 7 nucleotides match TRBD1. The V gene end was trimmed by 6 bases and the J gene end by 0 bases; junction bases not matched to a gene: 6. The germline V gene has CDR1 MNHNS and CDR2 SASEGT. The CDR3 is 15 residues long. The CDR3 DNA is TGTGCCAGCAGCAGGACAGGAGCTAGCACAGATACGCAGTATTTT. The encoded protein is CASSRTGASTDTQYF.

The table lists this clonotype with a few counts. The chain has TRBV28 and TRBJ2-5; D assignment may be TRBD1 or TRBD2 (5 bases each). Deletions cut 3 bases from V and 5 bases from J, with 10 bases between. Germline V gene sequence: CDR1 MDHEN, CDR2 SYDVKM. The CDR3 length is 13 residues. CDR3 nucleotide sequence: TGTGCCAGCAGTTTTGAGGGGCACGAGACCCAGTACTTC. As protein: CASSFEGHETQYF.